This TCR beta chain emerged from a study of blood T cell repertoires in COVID-19. About the research overall: COVID-19 samples from acute and convalescent phases originated in the United States, Italy and Spain. From T cells, B-cell-depleted T cells, or PBMCs came the material, which was cDNA or gDNA.

The germline V gene has CDR1 SGHVS and CDR2 FQNEAQ. V gave up 5 bases and J gave up 5 bases; unmatched junction bases: 9. This CDR3 has 15 residues. Seattle patients were enrolled while actively infected and followed longitudinally. Authors' processing steps: Scientists estimated how many nucleated cells there were by amplifying reference gene primers. TCRdb keeps only in-frame clones here, not all; method: immunoSEQ multiplex PCR. V and J calls and clone size come straight from that table; D and trimming were deduced from the DNA. The table lists 170,000 or so clones, around nine tenths of them singletons.

The rearrangement joins TRBV7-8 to TRBJ1-1, with 9 bases that match TRBD1. The receptor was derived from a man aged 55 to 69 with COVID-19, enrolled during active disease. Sequencing was performed on peripheral blood. Written as DNA, the CDR3 is TGTGCCAGCAGCCTCTCGACAGGGGGGGGAACTGAAGCTTTCTTT. It translates to CASSLSTGGGTEAFF.